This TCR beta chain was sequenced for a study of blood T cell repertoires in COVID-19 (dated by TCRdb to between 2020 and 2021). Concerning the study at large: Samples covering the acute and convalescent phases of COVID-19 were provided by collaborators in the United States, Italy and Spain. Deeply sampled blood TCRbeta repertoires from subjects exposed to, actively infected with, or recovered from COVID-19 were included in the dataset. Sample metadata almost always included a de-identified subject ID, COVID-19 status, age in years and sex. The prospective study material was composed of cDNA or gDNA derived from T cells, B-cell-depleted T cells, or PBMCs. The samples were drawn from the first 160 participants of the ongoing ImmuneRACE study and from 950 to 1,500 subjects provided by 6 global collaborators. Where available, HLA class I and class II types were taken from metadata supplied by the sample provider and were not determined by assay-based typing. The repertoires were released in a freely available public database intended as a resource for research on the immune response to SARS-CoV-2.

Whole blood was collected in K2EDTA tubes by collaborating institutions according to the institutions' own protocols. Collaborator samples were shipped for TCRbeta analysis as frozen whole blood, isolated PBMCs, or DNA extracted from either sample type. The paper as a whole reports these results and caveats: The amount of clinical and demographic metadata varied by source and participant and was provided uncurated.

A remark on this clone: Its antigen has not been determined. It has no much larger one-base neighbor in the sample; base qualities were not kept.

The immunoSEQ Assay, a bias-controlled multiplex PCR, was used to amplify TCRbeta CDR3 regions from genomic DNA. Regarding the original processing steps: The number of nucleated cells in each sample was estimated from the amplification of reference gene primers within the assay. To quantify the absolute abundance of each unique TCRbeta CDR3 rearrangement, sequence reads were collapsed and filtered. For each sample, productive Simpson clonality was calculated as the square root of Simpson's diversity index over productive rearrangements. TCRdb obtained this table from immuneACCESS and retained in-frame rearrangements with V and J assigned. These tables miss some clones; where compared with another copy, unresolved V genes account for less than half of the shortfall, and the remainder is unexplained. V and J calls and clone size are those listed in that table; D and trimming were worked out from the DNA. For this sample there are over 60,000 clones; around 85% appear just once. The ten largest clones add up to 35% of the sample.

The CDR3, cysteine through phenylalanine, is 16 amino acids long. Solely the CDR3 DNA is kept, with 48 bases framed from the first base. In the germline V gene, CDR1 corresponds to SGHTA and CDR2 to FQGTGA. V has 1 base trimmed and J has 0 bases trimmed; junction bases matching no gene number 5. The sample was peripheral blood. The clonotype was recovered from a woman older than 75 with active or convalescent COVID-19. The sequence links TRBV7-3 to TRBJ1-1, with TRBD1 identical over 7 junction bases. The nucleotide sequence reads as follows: TGTGCCAGCAGCTTAATGGCGGGACAGCTGAACACTGAAGCTTTCTTT. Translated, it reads CASSLMAGQLNTEAFF.